The entry below describes one TCR beta chain. The sample is drawn from a study of blood T cell repertoires in COVID-19. As for the study in general: There were acute and convalescent COVID-19 samples, and they came from the United States, Italy and Spain.

The method was immunoSEQ multiplex PCR; TCRdb's version includes in-frame clones alone and lacks a portion of them. The sample comprises 150,000 to 200,000 clones, more than 85% of which are singletons, and 0.99% rests with the top ten. The sequenced material came from peripheral blood. The TCR comes from a man aged 18 to 30 with acute or convalescent COVID-19.

The CDR3 DNA is TGTGCCTGGAGTGGCCCCGGAGCAGAGGTGGACACTGAAGCTTTCTTT. Its protein is CAWSGPGAEVDTEAFF. This sequence joins TRBV30 and TRBJ1-1; D is uncertain. The V end lost 1 base, the J end lost 3 bases, and 18 bases lay between the germline ends. Germline V gene data show CDR1 as GTSNPN and CDR2 as SVGIG (reference sequence). The CDR3 length is 16 residues.